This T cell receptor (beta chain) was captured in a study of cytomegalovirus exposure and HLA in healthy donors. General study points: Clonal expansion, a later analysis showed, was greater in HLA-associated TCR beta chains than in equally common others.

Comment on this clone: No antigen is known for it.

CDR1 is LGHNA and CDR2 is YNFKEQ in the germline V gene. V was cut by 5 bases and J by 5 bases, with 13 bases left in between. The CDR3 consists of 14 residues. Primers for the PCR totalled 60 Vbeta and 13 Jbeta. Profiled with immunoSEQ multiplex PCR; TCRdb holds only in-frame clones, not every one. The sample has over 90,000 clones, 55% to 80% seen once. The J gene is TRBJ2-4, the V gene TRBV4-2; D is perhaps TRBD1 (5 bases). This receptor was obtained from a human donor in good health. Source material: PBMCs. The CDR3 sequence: CASSARAGQNIQYF. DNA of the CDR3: TGTGCCAGCAGCGCAAGGGCAGGGCAAAACATTCAGTACTTC.